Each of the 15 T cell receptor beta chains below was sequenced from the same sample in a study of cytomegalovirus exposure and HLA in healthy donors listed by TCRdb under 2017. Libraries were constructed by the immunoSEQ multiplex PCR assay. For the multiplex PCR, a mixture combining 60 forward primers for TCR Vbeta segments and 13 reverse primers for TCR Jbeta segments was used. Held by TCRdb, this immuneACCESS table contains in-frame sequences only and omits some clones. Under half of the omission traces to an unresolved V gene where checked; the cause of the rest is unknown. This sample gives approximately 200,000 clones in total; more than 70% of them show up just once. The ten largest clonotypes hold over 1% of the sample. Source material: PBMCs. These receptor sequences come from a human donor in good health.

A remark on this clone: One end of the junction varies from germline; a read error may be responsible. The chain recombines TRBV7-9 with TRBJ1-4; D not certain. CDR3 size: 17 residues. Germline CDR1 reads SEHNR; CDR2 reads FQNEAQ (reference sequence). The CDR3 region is CSSTTTHLGATNEKLFF. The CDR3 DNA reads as TGTTCCAGCACCACCACCCACCTCGGTGCAACTAATGAAAAACTGTTTTTT.

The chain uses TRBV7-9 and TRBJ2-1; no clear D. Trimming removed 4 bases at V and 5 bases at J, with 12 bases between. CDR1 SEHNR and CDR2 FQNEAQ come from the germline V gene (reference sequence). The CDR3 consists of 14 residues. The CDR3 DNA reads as TGTGCCAGCAGCTCGTTATCCGTCCACAATGAGCAGTTCTTC. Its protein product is CASSSLSVHNEQFF.

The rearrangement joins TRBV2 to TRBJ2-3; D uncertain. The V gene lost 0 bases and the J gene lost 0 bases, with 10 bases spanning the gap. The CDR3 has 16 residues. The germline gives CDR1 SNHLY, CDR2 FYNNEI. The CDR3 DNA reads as TGTGCCAGCAGTGAAGCGCTTGGCGGAAGCACAGATACGCAGTATTTT. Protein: CASSEALGGSTDTQYF.

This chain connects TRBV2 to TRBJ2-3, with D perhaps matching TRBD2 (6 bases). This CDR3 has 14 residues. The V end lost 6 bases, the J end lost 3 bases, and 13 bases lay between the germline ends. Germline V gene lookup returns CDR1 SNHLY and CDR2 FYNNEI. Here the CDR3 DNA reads TGTGCCAGCAGGTTACGCGGGATTACAGATACGCAGTATTTT. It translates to CASRLRGITDTQYF. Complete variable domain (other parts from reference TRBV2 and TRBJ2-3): EPEVTQTPSHQVTQMGQEVILRCVPISNHLYFYWYRQILGQKVEFLVSFYNNEISEKSEIFDDQFSVERPDGSNFTLKIRSTKLEDSAMYFCASRLRGITDTQYFGPGTRLTVL.

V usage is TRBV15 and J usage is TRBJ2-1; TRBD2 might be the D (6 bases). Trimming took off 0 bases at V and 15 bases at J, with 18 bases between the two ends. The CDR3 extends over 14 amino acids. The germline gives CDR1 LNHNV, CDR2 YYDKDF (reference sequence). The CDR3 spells CATSRDRKGGVAFF. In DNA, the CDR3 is TGTGCCACCAGCAGAGATCGTAAGGGAGGTGTGGCGTTCTTC.

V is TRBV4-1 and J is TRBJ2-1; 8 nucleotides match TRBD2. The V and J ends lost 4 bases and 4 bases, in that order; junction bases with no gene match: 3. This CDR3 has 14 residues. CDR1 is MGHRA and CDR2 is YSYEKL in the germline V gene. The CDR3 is CASSPSGPYNEQFF. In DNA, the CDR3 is TGCGCCAGCAGCCCTAGCGGGCCGTACAATGAGCAGTTCTTC.

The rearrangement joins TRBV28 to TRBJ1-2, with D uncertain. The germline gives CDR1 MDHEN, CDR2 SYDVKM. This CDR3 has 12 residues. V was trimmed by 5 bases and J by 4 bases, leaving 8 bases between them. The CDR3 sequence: CASSQYSYGYTF. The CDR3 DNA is TGTGCCAGCAGTCAGTACAGCTATGGCTACACCTTC.

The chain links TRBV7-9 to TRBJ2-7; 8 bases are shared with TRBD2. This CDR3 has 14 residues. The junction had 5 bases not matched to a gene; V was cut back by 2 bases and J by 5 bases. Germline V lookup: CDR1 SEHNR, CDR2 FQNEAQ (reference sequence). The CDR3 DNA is TGTGCCAGCAGCTTAAGCGGGAGTGGGAACGAGCAGTACTTC. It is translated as CASSLSGSGNEQYF.

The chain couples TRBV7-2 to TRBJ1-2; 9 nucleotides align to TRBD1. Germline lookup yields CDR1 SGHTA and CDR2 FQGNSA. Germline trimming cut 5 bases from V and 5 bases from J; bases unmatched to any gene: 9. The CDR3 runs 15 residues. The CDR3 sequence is CASSPTGQGNYGYTF. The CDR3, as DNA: TGTGCCAGCAGCCCTACGGGACAGGGTAATTATGGCTACACCTTC.

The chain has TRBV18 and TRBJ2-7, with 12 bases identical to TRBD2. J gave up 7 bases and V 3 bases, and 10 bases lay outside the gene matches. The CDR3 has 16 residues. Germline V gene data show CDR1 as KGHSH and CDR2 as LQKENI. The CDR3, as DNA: TGTGCCAGCTCACCTCCCTCTAGCGGGAGGGCCAGTGAGCAGTACTTC. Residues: CASSPPSSGRASEQYF.

CDR3: CASSLGAGEETQYF. In DNA, the CDR3 is TGTGCCAGCAGCTTAGGCGCCGGGGAAGAGACCCAGTACTTC. The chain is built from TRBV7-2 and TRBJ2-5, with D maybe TRBD2 (5 bases). The length of the CDR3 is 14 residues. The germline V gene has CDR1 SGHTA and CDR2 FQGNSA. Trimming cost V 1 base and J 3 bases, with 9 bases left between them.

Written as DNA, the CDR3 is TGCAGCGCCGCCATGGCAGGGGGCGGAGAGACCCAGTACTTC. It codes for CSAAMAGGGETQYF. The chain joins TRBV29-1 to TRBJ2-5, with TRBD1 matching 8 bases. This CDR3 contains 14 residues. Germline values: CDR1 SQVTM, CDR2 ANQGSEA. V gave up 7 bases and J gave up 4 bases; unmatched junction bases: 11.

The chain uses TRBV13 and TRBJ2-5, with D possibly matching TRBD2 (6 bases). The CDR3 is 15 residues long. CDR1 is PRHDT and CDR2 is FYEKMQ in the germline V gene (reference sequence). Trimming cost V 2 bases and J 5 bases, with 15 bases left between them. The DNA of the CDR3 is TGTGCCAGCAGCTTAAAGGGTGGGCTAGCGGAGACCCAGTACTTC. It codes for CASSLKGGLAETQYF.

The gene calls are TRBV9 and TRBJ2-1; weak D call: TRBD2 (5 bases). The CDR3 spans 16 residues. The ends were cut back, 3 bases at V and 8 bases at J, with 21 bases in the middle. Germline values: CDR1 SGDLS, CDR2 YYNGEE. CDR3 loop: CASSEEASPMSYEQFF. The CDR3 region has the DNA TGTGCCAGCAGCGAGGAGGCTAGCCCAATGAGCTATGAGCAGTTCTTC. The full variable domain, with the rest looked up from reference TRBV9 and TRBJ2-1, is DSGVTQTPKHLITATGQRVTLRCSPRSGDLSVYWYQQSLDQGLQFLIQYYNGEERAKGNILERFSAQQFPDLHSELNLSSLELGDSALYFCASSEEASPMSYEQFFGPGTRLTVL.

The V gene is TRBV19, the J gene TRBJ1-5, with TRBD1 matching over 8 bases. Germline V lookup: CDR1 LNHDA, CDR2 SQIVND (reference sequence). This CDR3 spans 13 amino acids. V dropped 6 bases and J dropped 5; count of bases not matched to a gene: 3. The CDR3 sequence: CASSDRGYQPQHF. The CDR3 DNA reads TGTGCCAGTAGCGACAGGGGATATCAGCCCCAGCATTTT.